The rows below give T cell receptor beta chains drawn from one sample of a study of post-analysis software for immune sequencing data. TCRdb re-derived calls from the PCR reads in MiXCR, one entry per CDR3 protein. The sample carries fewer than 700,000 distinct CDR3 sequences, 44% recorded once. The sample comprised blood. These receptors were obtained from a girl between 5 and 17 years old with multiple sclerosis. Both conserved end residues are part of each CDR3. The D gene is left open where the match is weak. Only part of the rows carry a size: once, few, many, or a class if the clone is expanded.

j_gene,d_gene,len,v_gene,abundance,CDR3nt,CDR3aa
TRBJ2-3,TRBD2,17,TRBV20-1,.,TGCAGTGCTAAACCGGGACTAGCAGCAAGGGGCACAGATACGCAGTATTTT,CSAKPGLAARGTDTQYF
TRBJ2-5,TRBD2,16,TRBV7-2,.,TGTGCCAGCAGCTTAGCCGTAGCGGGAGGGCGAGAGACCCAGTACTTC,CASSLAVAGGRETQYF
TRBJ2-7,.,14,TRBV11-1,many,TGTGCCAGCAGCCCTCCACCTGCGTTCTACGAGCAGTACTTC,CASSPPPAFYEQYF
TRBJ2-7,TRBD2,15,TRBV13,.,TGTGCCAGCAGTTCCGGGAGGATAGGGGCCTACGAGCAGTACTTC,CASSSGRIGAYEQYF
TRBJ1-5,.,14,TRBV6-5,.,TGTGCCAGCAGACCCCAGGGGTTCGATCAGCCCCAGCATTTT,CASRPQGFDQPQHF
TRBJ2-7,TRBD2,15,TRBV10-3,.,TGTGCCATCCAGCAAGGACTAGCGGGAGGGTACGAGCAGTACTTC,CAIQQGLAGGYEQYF
TRBJ2-2,TRBD1,19,TRBV10-3,.,TGTGCCATCAGTGAGTTTCTGGACAGGGTTCGAGCGAACACCGGGGAGCTGTTTTTT,CAISEFLDRVRANTGELFF
TRBJ2-1,.,14,TRBV28,.,TGTGCCAGCATCGGGGTTCCGACCTCCAATGAGCAGTTCTTC,CASIGVPTSNEQFF
TRBJ1-2,.,15,TRBV7-9,.,TGTGCCAGCAGCTCGACCCCGTTGATATTGTATGGCTACACCTTC,CASSSTPLILYGYTF
TRBJ2-7,.,13,TRBV12-3/TRBV12-4,few,TGTGCCAGCTGGGGGGGCGGTGCCTACGAGCAGTACTTC,CASWGGGAYEQYF
TRBJ2-5,TRBD1,15,TRBV5-1,.,TGCGCCAGCAGCCTCGCACAGGGGCGGAAAGAGACCCAGTACTTC,CASSLAQGRKETQYF
TRBJ2-5,.,14,TRBV6-5,.,TGTGCCAGCAGTTACGAAGGGGTCGGAGAGACCCAGTACTTC,CASSYEGVGETQYF
TRBJ2-5,.,15,TRBV5-5,.,TGTGCCAGCACCACTGGGGACTGGGGTCAAGAGACCCAGTACTTC,CASTTGDWGQETQYF
TRBJ1-2,TRBD1,14,TRBV12-3/TRBV12-4,.,TGTGCCAGCAGCACGGACAGGGGGCGGACTGGCTACACCTTC,CASSTDRGRTGYTF
TRBJ2-7,TRBD2,12,TRBV29-1,.,TGCAGCGTTGAATCGAGCGGGGACGAGCAGTACTTC,CSVESSGDEQYF
TRBJ1-2,.,16,TRBV4-1,.,TGCGCCAGCAGCCCCCTTTTCGGCAGGGCGCACTATGGCTACACCTTC,CASSPLFGRAHYGYTF
TRBJ1-2,.,17,TRBV12-3/TRBV12-4,.,TGTGCCAGCAGTTTGGGCAGCTCTCTCGCTTCTAACTATGGCTACACCTTC,CASSLGSSLASNYGYTF
TRBJ2-5,.,13,TRBV27,.,TGTGCCAGCAGTCCAACGCCCGGAGAGACCCAGTACTTC,CASSPTPGETQYF
TRBJ2-7,.,14,TRBV6-1,few,TGTGCCAGCAGTGAAGTCGTCGGCTCCTACGAGCAGTACTTC,CASSEVVGSYEQYF
TRBJ1-2,TRBD1,14,TRBV5-1,few,TGCGCCAGCAGCTACGGACAGGGGAACTATGGCTACACCTTC,CASSYGQGNYGYTF
TRBJ2-1,TRBD2,14,TRBV12-3/TRBV12-4,few,TGTGCCAGCAGTTCTAGCGGGAGAAATAATGAGCAGTTCTTC,CASSSSGRNNEQFF
TRBJ2-1,.,15,TRBV12-3/TRBV12-4,.,TGTGCCAGCAGTTCACGGGACATTCTATACAATGAGCAGTTCTTC,CASSSRDILYNEQFF
TRBJ2-5,.,13,TRBV4-1,.,TGCGCCAGCAGCCAAGTCCGGAGGGAGACCCAGTACTTC,CASSQVRRETQYF
TRBJ2-1,TRBD2,13,TRBV12-3/TRBV12-4,.,TGTGCCAGCCGCGGGAGGGCCAACAATGAGCAGTTCTTC,CASRGRANNEQFF
TRBJ2-4,.,16,TRBV29-1,.,TGCAGCGTTGAAGATCGGGGGCCCGGCCCCAAAAACATTCAGTACTTC,CSVEDRGPGPKNIQYF
TRBJ2-1,.,16,TRBV5-1,.,TGCGCCAGCAGCCGCCCGGGTTTTTCAATAAGTGATGAGCAGTTCTTC,CASSRPGFSISDEQFF
TRBJ1-6,.,13,TRBV9,.,TGTGCCAGCAGCGAAGGGGAACGGGGACCCCTCCACTTT,CASSEGERGPLHF
TRBJ2-1,.,16,TRBV7-8,few,TGTGCCAGCACCCAACAAAGGGCGAGTTTTTACAATGAGCAGTTCTTC,CASTQQRASFYNEQFF
TRBJ1-2,.,15,TRBV12-3/TRBV12-4,.,TGTGCCAGCAGGTTACGACTGGCCAAGAACTATGGCTACACCTTC,CASRLRLAKNYGYTF
TRBJ1-5,.,14,TRBV20-1,.,TGCAGTGCCAGAGAGGGGCGGGGGGAACAGCCCCAGCATTTT,CSAREGRGEQPQHF
TRBJ1-5,.,14,TRBV9,.,TGTGCCAGCAGCGAGGGACTGCGCAATCAGCCCCAGCATTTT,CASSEGLRNQPQHF
TRBJ2-3,.,12,TRBV7-8,.,TGTGCCAGCAGCTCAGACTACCCGGCGCAGTATTTT,CASSSDYPAQYF
TRBJ2-7,.,15,TRBV6-5,.,TGTGCCAGCAGCCTAGGGGGGTCCAGCTCCTACGAGCAGTACTTC,CASSLGGSSSYEQYF
TRBJ2-7,TRBD2,18,TRBV5-5,few,TGTGCCAGCAGCTTGTTGGGACTAGAGACGGCTAGGGTCCACGAGCAGTACTTC,CASSLLGLETARVHEQYF
TRBJ2-7,TRBD2,15,TRBV20-1,few,TGCAGTGCTCCCGGTAGCGGGAGGGCCCCCCACGAGCAGTACTTC,CSAPGSGRAPHEQYF
TRBJ2-7,TRBD2,18,TRBV15,few,TGTGCCACCAGCAGAACCGGGACTAGCGGCGTATTGGGCCACGAGCAGTACTTC,CATSRTGTSGVLGHEQYF
TRBJ1-2,.,16,TRBV4-1,.,TGCGCCAGCAGCCAAGATCTAAGTACAGGGAACTATGGCTACACCTTC,CASSQDLSTGNYGYTF
TRBJ2-7,.,15,TRBV10-3,few,TGTGCCATCAGTGAGCGGGACATGGAGGCCTACGAGCAGTACTTC,CAISERDMEAYEQYF
TRBJ1-2,.,14,TRBV10-3,once,TGTGCCATCAGTGACCAGGGAAATAACTATGGCTACACCTTC,CAISDQGNNYGYTF
TRBJ2-7,.,14,TRBV6-1,.,TGTGCCAGCTACGACACAGGGTCTTCCTACGAGCAGTACTTC,CASYDTGSSYEQYF
TRBJ2-5,TRBD2,15,TRBV20-1,.,TGCAGTGCTAGAGAGAGAACTAGCGGCCAAGAGACCCAGTACTTC,CSARERTSGQETQYF
TRBJ1-4,TRBD1,13,TRBV25-1,few,TGTGCCAGCGGGGGACAGGTTGGGGAAAAACTGTTTTTT,CASGGQVGEKLFF
TRBJ2-3,TRBD2,15,TRBV4-1,few,TGCGCCAGCAGCCAAGGCGGGAGGGCCCAAGATACGCAGTATTTT,CASSQGGRAQDTQYF
TRBJ2-5,TRBD2,16,TRBV20-1,few,TGCAGTGCTAGAGGCTTGACTAGCGGGGATCAAGAGACCCAGTACTTC,CSARGLTSGDQETQYF
TRBJ2-7,TRBD2,15,TRBV6-5,few,TGTGCCAGCAGTTACTCCGGGACTAGCAGCTACGAGCAGTACTTC,CASSYSGTSSYEQYF
TRBJ2-5,.,14,TRBV12-3/TRBV12-4,few,TGTGCCAGCAGTTTGCTAACCCTGTACAATGAGCAGTACTTC,CASSLLTLYNEQYF
TRBJ2-7,.,14,TRBV27,few,TGTGCCAGCAGGCCTGTCGGCGGAGCTTACGAGCAGTACTTC,CASRPVGGAYEQYF
TRBJ2-7,TRBD2,14,TRBV11-3,.,TGTGCCAGCAGCAGTGCTAGCGGGAGGTACGAGCAGTACTTC,CASSSASGRYEQYF
TRBJ1-2,TRBD1,15,TRBV7-9,.,TGTGCCAGCAGCGAGCGACAGGGAGTGGGCTATGGCTACACCTTC,CASSERQGVGYGYTF